What follows are 26 T cell receptor beta chains derived from one specimen sequenced in a study of CD8 T cells in Susac syndrome. Reverse transcription of about 0.45 to 1 ug RNA was carried out with random hexamers. TCRdb reprocessed the immunoSEQ multiplex PCR reads via MiXCR and lists one record per CDR3 protein. The sample includes some 200,000 distinct CDR3 sequences, roughly 92% of them seen just once. Sequencing was performed on CD8+ T cells from PBMCs. The receptor set was obtained from a human donor with multiple sclerosis.

J is TRBJ1-3 and V is TRBV15; no clear D. The germline V and J ends were trimmed by 0 bases and 5 bases, with 8 bases remaining between them. The germline gives CDR1 LNHNV, CDR2 YYDKDF (reference sequence). This CDR3 region has 14 residues. This chain's CDR3 is CATSRDGPRNTIYF. The CDR3 nucleotides are TGTGCCACCAGCAGAGACGGCCCTCGAAACACCATATATTTT. Looking up the rest from reference TRBV15 and TRBJ1-3 gives the full variable domain: DAMVIQNPRYQVTQFGKPVTLSCSQTLNHNVMYWYQQKSSQAPKLLFHYYDKDFNNEADTPDNFQSRRPNTSFCFLDIRSPGLGDTAMYLCATSRDGPRNTIYFGEGSWLTVV.

This rearrangement joins TRBV6-6 to TRBJ1-1, with D possibly being TRBD1 (5 bases). Per the germline V gene, CDR1 is MNHNY and CDR2 is SVGAGI (reference sequence). This CDR3 comprises 11 residues. With 8 bases removed from V and 1 base from J, the gap between germline ends came to 5 bases. The CDR3 protein is CASQGNTEAFF. CDR3 nucleotide sequence: TGTGCCAGCCAGGGGAACACTGAAGCTTTCTTT.

This rearrangement joins TRBV4-1 to TRBJ2-1, with D uncertain. The V end lost 2 bases, the J end lost 7 bases, and 6 bases lay between the germline ends. Germline CDR1 reads MGHRA; CDR2 reads YSYEKL. The CDR3 has 12 amino acids. In DNA form, the CDR3 reads TGCGCCAGCAGCCAATTAGTAAATGAGCAGTTCTTC. Encoded protein: CASSQLVNEQFF.

The gene calls are TRBV20-1 and TRBJ2-3, with D unclear. This CDR3 is built from 15 residues. Between the trimmed V and J ends, which lost 5 bases and 0 bases, there was a span of 15 bases. Germline assignment: CDR1 DFQATT and CDR2 SNEGSKA (reference sequence). The CDR3 loop reads CSAHPRFTSTDTQYF. The CDR3 bases are TGCAGTGCTCATCCTAGATTTACTAGCACAGATACGCAGTATTTT.

The V and J genes are TRBV3-1 and TRBJ2-1; D not resolved. The CDR3 loop spans 14 amino acids. The V gene's germline CDR1 is LGHDT and CDR2 YNNKEL (reference sequence). V was clipped by 0 bases and J by 3 bases, with 6 bases between them. DNA of the CDR3: TGTGCCAGCAGCCAAGAAGACGGCTACAATGAGCAGTTCTTC. It specifies CASSQEDGYNEQFF.

This sequence joins TRBV7-2 and TRBJ2-1; unclear D gene. The length of the CDR3 is 12 residues. V lost 1 base, J lost 6 bases, and 4 bases lay in between. The germline gives CDR1 SGHTA, CDR2 FQGNSA. The CDR3 bases are TGTGCCAGCAGCTTAGTCCCCAATGAGCAGTTCTTC. This codes for CASSLVPNEQFF.

The genes are TRBV5-1 and TRBJ2-1; 11 bases are a match to TRBD2. Trimming cost V 0 bases and J 3 bases; bases outside gene matches: 20. The length of the CDR3 is 22 residues. Germline assignment: CDR1 SGHRS and CDR2 YFSETQ. In DNA, the CDR3 is TGCGCCAGCAGCTTGGTACGGCACACACCCCAACTAGCGGGGGTGATCTACAATGAGCAGTTCTTC. It codes for CASSLVRHTPQLAGVIYNEQFF.

The chain combines TRBV7-9 with TRBJ1-3, with D possibly TRBD1 on 5 matching bases. This CDR3 region has 15 residues. V lost 11 bases, J lost 4 bases, and 21 bases lay in between. Looked up from germline, CDR1 is SEHNR and CDR2 is FQNEAQ (reference sequence). The CDR3 region has the DNA TGTGCCTATCCTGGGGGTCCCTTATCCGGAAACACCATATATTTT. It yields the protein CAYPGGPLSGNTIYF.

The chain links TRBV9 to TRBJ1-1; D uncertain. The CDR3 contains 14 residues. Trimming took off 4 bases at V and 4 bases at J, with 14 bases between the two ends. Germline V gene sequence: CDR1 SGDLS, CDR2 YYNGEE. Here the CDR3 reads CASSSGLSGTEAFF. The CDR3 DNA sequence: TGTGCCAGCAGCTCTGGACTTTCGGGCACTGAAGCTTTCTTT. Complete variable domain (other parts from reference TRBV9 and TRBJ1-1): DSGVTQTPKHLITATGQRVTLRCSPRSGDLSVYWYQQSLDQGLQFLIQYYNGEERAKGNILERFSAQQFPDLHSELNLSSLELGDSALYFCASSSGLSGTEAFFGQGTRLTVV.

The chain recombines TRBV20-1 with TRBJ2-1; 9 nucleotides match TRBD2. Trimming at V came to 3 bases and at J to 4 bases, leaving 4 bases not matched to a gene. This CDR3 is 14 amino acids long. CDR1 is DFQATT, CDR2 SNEGSKA, per germline (reference sequence). CDR3 DNA sequence: TGCAGTGCTAGGTCGCGGGGGGGGTACAATGAGCAGTTCTTC. The encoded protein is CSARSRGGYNEQFF.

This chain links TRBV30 with TRBJ2-1, with TRBD2 as a possible D gene (6 bases). Trimming stripped 3 bases from V and 10 bases from J, with 13 bases between. From germline, CDR1 is GTSNPN and CDR2 SVGIG (reference sequence). The CDR3 is 12 residues long. The CDR3 nucleotides are TGTGCCTGGAGGGGGGACTCTTGGGAGCAGTTCTTC. Its translation is CAWRGDSWEQFF.

This chain links TRBV12-3 or TRBV12-4 with TRBJ1-2; D possibly corresponds to TRBD1 (6 bases). The ends were cut back, 5 bases at V and 4 bases at J, with 17 bases in the middle. CDR3 size: 15 residues. CDR3 nucleotide sequence: TGTGCCAGCAGTCCCGACAGGTGGGGTCTCTATGGCTACACCTTC. Encoded protein: CASSPDRWGLYGYTF.

This chain joins TRBV13 and TRBJ2-1, with no clear D. V shed 5 bases and J shed 0 bases, with 17 bases lying between them. CDR1 and CDR2 from the germline V gene are PRHDT and FYEKMQ (reference sequence). There are 17 residues in the CDR3. For the CDR3, the DNA is TGTGCCAGCAGCCCAGGCGGAGCGATAAGCTCCTACAATGAGCAGTTCTTC. It yields the protein CASSPGGAISSYNEQFF.

The chain has TRBV2 and TRBJ1-1, with a weak D call TRBD1 (5 bases). The CDR3 length is 13 residues. CDR1 and CDR2 (germline): SNHLY, FYNNEI. Trimming left V 8 bases short and J 1 base short, with 11 bases between. The CDR3 DNA sequence: TGTGCCAGCTTAGGGCAGGGGAACACTGAAGCTTTCTTT. Amino acids: CASLGQGNTEAFF.

J is TRBJ2-1 and V is TRBV7-9; a weak D match, TRBD2 (6 bases). The CDR3 runs to 15 residues. Germline V gene data show CDR1 as SEHNR and CDR2 as FQNEAQ (reference sequence). The germline V and J ends were trimmed by 1 base and 3 bases, with 10 bases remaining between them. CDR3: CASSLGGVGYNEQFF. The CDR3 DNA follows: TGTGCCAGCAGCTTAGGGGGGGTCGGCTACAATGAGCAGTTCTTC.

The V gene is TRBV27, the J gene TRBJ2-5; D gene uncertain. Trimming took 8 bases from V and 5 from J, leaving 12 bases between them. The CDR3 loop spans 12 amino acids. Per germline, CDR1 MNHEY and CDR2 SMNVEV (reference sequence). The CDR3 DNA is TGTGCCAGCGGATGGGTATGGGAGACCCAGTACTTC. Its translation is CASGWVWETQYF.

The V call is TRBV6-1, the J call TRBJ2-3; D gene unclear. CDR1 is MNHNS and CDR2 is SASEGT in the germline V gene. The V end lost 2 bases, the J end lost 0 bases, and 12 bases lay between the germline ends. The length of the CDR3 is 16 residues. This CDR3 reads CASSERVGRSTDTQYF. For the CDR3, the DNA is TGTGCCAGCAGTGAAAGGGTGGGCAGGAGCACAGATACGCAGTATTTT.

The table lists this clonotype with a count of one. V is TRBV20-1 and J is TRBJ2-1; TRBD1 is a possible D gene (6 bases). V dropped 3 bases and J dropped 5 bases, with 8 bases sitting between them. Germline lookup yields CDR1 DFQATT and CDR2 SNEGSKA (reference sequence). The CDR3 length is 12 residues. CDR3 sequence reads: CSASDRNNEQFF. DNA of the CDR3: TGCAGTGCTAGTGACAGGAACAATGAGCAGTTCTTC.

The chain recombines TRBV6-2 or TRBV6-3 with TRBJ2-1, with D unresolved. The CDR3 is 15 residues long. Between the trimmed V and J ends, which lost 2 bases and 0 bases, there was a span of 8 bases. CDR1 is MNHEY and CDR2 is SVGEGT in the germline V gene. CDR3 in amino acids: CASSYLGSSYNEQFF. The CDR3 region has the DNA TGTGCCAGCAGTTACCTGGGAAGCTCCTACAATGAGCAGTTCTTC.

V gene TRBV20-1 combines with J gene TRBJ1-1; perhaps TRBD1 as D (6 bases). The length of the CDR3 is 14 residues. V was clipped by 4 bases and J by 0 bases, with 12 bases between them. CDR1 and CDR2 from the germline V gene are DFQATT and SNEGSKA (reference sequence). The CDR3 spells CSATDQGMNTEAFF. The DNA of the CDR3 is TGCAGTGCTACGGACCAGGGGATGAACACTGAAGCTTTCTTT.

Only one count was recorded for this clonotype. This chain connects TRBV7-9 to TRBJ1-1; D is uncertain. Trimming cost V 8 bases and J 2 bases, with 12 bases left between them. The CDR3 is made up of 13 amino acids. Germline lookup yields CDR1 SEHNR and CDR2 FQNEAQ (reference sequence). The CDR3 loop reads CASGSGDNTEAFF. DNA for the CDR3: TGTGCCAGCGGATCCGGGGATAACACTGAAGCTTTCTTT.

This chain links TRBV28 with TRBJ2-7, with D maybe TRBD2 (5 bases). This CDR3 contains 13 residues. CDR1 MDHEN and CDR2 SYDVKM come from the germline V gene. V was pared by 6 bases and J by 6 bases, with 15 bases between. The CDR3: CASSRDYKVEQYF. In nucleotides, the CDR3 is TGTGCCAGCAGCCGAGACTATAAGGTCGAGCAGTACTTC.

The rearrangement links TRBV30 to TRBJ2-2; the D is unclear. The germline CDR1 and CDR2 sequences are GTSNPN and SVGIG (reference sequence). The CDR3 covers 13 residues. V was pared by 2 bases and J by 1 base, with 5 bases between. The CDR3 bases are TGTGCCTGGAGTATAGGGAACACCGGGGAGCTGTTTTTT. Amino acid sequence: CAWSIGNTGELFF.

V is TRBV7-6 and J is TRBJ2-1, with 10 bases identical to TRBD2. The CDR3 is made up of 17 amino acids. Germline V lookup: CDR1 SGHVS, CDR2 FNYEAQ. V shed 2 bases and J 7 bases; nucleotides not matched to a gene: 11. The CDR3 spells CASSLNSGLAGVNEQFF. CDR3 DNA: TGTGCCAGCAGCTTAAATTCGGGGCTAGCGGGAGTTAATGAGCAGTTCTTC.

The chain carries TRBV5-4 and TRBJ1-1, with D tentatively TRBD1 (5 bases). Germline CDR1 reads SGHNT; CDR2 reads YYREEE (reference sequence). The CDR3 runs to 17 residues. Trimming removed 3 bases at V and 5 bases at J, with 23 bases between. The CDR3 is CASSSLLLAREVTEAFF. As DNA, the CDR3 is TGTGCCAGCAGCTCACTACTTCTCGCCAGGGAAGTTACTGAAGCTTTCTTT.

The chain uses TRBV11-1 and TRBJ2-7, with D possibly matching TRBD2 (6 bases). This CDR3 is 15 amino acids long. V lost 4 bases and J lost 2, with 15 bases in between. Looked up from germline, CDR1 is SGHAT and CDR2 is FQDESV (reference sequence). CDR3 sequence: CASSSLSGPTYEQYF. The CDR3 DNA sequence: TGTGCCAGCAGCTCCCTCAGCGGGCCTACCTACGAGCAGTACTTC.